These 17 T cell receptor beta chains came from one sample sequenced in a study of blood T cells in healthy people across ages. Alongside a J-beta primer mix, a sample-barcoded 5' primer served in a second PCR lasting 7 to 11 cycles. TCRdb called the 5' RACE reads again in MiXCR, with one record for every CDR3 protein. The sample yields around 500,000 distinct CDR3 sequences, roughly a quarter seen once. The same sample was also used in a study of T cells of mothers and their children.

The sequenced material came from blood. The receptors were gathered from a boy younger than 10 in good health.

J is TRBJ2-2 and V is TRBV6-4; D perhaps matches TRBD2 (6 bases). V lost 7 bases and J 7 bases, leaving 13 bases between the germline ends. Germline CDR1 MRHNA, CDR2 SNTAGT. The CDR3 has 13 amino acids. CDR3 sequence reads: CASKEGLGGELFF. CDR3 coding DNA: TGTGCCAGCAAGGAGGGACTCGGCGGGGAGCTGTTTTTT.

The gene calls are TRBV14 and TRBJ2-5, with D perhaps being TRBD1 or TRBD2 (5 bases each). The end of the DNA fits TRBJ2-7 better, so the J call may be wrong. The CDR3 totals 14 residues. Germline-derived CDR1 and CDR2 are SGHDN and FVKESK. The CDR3 DNA reads TGTGCCAGCAGCCAAGTCGGGACCACGGGCGAGCAGTACTTC. Translated, it gives CASSQVGTTGEQYF.

The J gene is TRBJ1-2, the V gene TRBV20-1; D is uncertain. The CDR3 runs to 12 residues. The germline CDR1 and CDR2 sequences are DFQATT and SNEGSKA (reference sequence). V was cut by 6 bases and J by 6 bases, with 14 bases left in between. The DNA of the CDR3 is TGCAGTGCCCCTCCCCAAGGTGATGGCTACACCTTC. It yields the protein CSAPPQGDGYTF.

The chain uses TRBV29-1 and TRBJ1-1; D is unclear. Per the germline V gene, CDR1 is SQVTM and CDR2 is ANQGSEA. CDR3 length equals 12 residues. The V gene lost 5 bases and the J gene lost 0 bases, with 7 bases spanning the gap. CDR3 nucleotide sequence: TGCAGCGTTATGGGGATGAACACTGAAGCTTTCTTT. This codes for CSVMGMNTEAFF. The complete variable domain, with remaining parts taken from reference TRBV29-1 and TRBJ1-1, reads SAVISQKPSRDICQRGTSLTIQCQVDSQVTMMFWYRQQPGQSLTLIATANQGSEATYESGFVIDKFPISRPNLTFSTLTVSNMSPEDSSIYLCSVMGMNTEAFFGQGTRLTVV.

The rearrangement links TRBV20-1 to TRBJ1-2; 7 positions match TRBD1. V was pared by 3 bases and J by 3 bases, with 22 bases of the junction left unmatched. Germline V lookup: CDR1 DFQATT, CDR2 SNEGSKA (reference sequence). The CDR3 runs to 19 residues. As DNA, the CDR3 is TGCAGTGCTAGGACACCCCCGTTAAGGGGGCCACGACTTGACTATGGCTACACCTTC. Its protein is CSARTPPLRGPRLDYGYTF.

This clonotype was seen a few times. This chain uses TRBV29-1 with TRBJ2-1, with TRBD2 matching over 10 bases. Unmatched junction bases numbered 9, after V lost 5 bases and J lost 8 bases. This CDR3 is 14 amino acids long. The germline gives CDR1 SQVTM, CDR2 ANQGSEA. CDR3 loop: CSVPTSGDFYEQFF. For the CDR3, the DNA is TGCAGCGTTCCAACTAGCGGGGACTTCTATGAGCAGTTCTTC.

This clonotype was found a few times. CDR3 sequence reads: CASSDSGDTGELFF. DNA for the CDR3: TGTGCCAGCAGCGATTCCGGGGATACCGGGGAGCTGTTTTTT. The chain employs TRBV14 and TRBJ2-2; D perhaps matches TRBD2 (5 bases). This CDR3 comprises 14 residues. CDR1 SGHDN and CDR2 FVKESK come from the germline V gene. Trimming took off 5 bases at V and 5 bases at J, with 12 bases between the two ends.

There are a few counts of this clonotype. The CDR3 end shows no conserved phenylalanine or tryptophan, and so a read error is likely. V and J are TRBV5-1 and TRBJ1-2; 9 positions match TRBD1. V lost 8 bases, J lost 3 bases, and 8 bases stayed unmatched. CDR3 length: 14 amino acids. Germline assignment: CDR1 SGHRS and CDR2 YFSETQ. DNA of the CDR3: TGCGCCAGTAACCTGGGACAGGGAGACTATGGCTACACCCTC. Translating it yields CASNLGQGDYGYTL.

This clonotype was detected only a few times. The chain is built from TRBV25-1 and TRBJ2-7; tentatively, D is TRBD1 or TRBD2 (5 bases each). Between the trimmed V and J ends, which lost 5 bases and 7 bases, there was a span of 15 bases. Germline loops: CDR1 MGHDK, CDR2 SYGVNS. This CDR3 contains 13 residues. CDR3 bases: TGTGCCAGCAGTTCCAGCCGGGGCCAAGAGCAGTACTTC. This encodes CASSSSRGQEQYF.

This clonotype showed up just a few times. This chain connects TRBV12-5 to TRBJ2-5, with 12 nucleotides matching TRBD2. Germline values: CDR1 LGHNT, CDR2 FRNRAP. With 6 bases clipped from V and 4 bases from J, the junction kept 9 bases outside the gene matches. CDR3 size: 16 residues. The CDR3 here is CASGRDLAGGGETQYF. The CDR3 DNA follows: TGTGCTAGTGGACGTGATCTAGCGGGGGGGGGAGAGACCCAGTACTTC.

V gene TRBV7-9 combines with J gene TRBJ2-5; D uncertain. Germline assignment: CDR1 SEHNR and CDR2 FQNEAQ (reference sequence). V was clipped by 11 bases and J by 3 bases, with 10 bases between them. The CDR3 totals 11 residues. CDR3 sequence (DNA): TGTGCCGGGCGGATCGAAGAGACCCAGTACTTC. Translation gives CAGRIEETQYF. The full variable domain, with the rest looked up from reference TRBV7-9 and TRBJ2-5, is DTGVSQNPRHKITKRGQNVTFRCDPISEHNRLYWYRQTLGQGPEFLTYFQNEAQLEKSRLLSDRFSAERPKGSFSTLEIQRTEQGDSAMYLCAGRIEETQYFGPGTRLLVL.

The chain carries TRBV6-5 and TRBJ1-1; no clear D. The germline V gene has CDR1 MNHEY and CDR2 SVGAGI. The CDR3 has 14 residues. Trimming cost V 6 bases and J 5 bases, with 16 bases left between them. CDR3 sequence: CASSLGVASTEAFF. Here the CDR3 DNA reads TGTGCCAGCAGCCTCGGGGTCGCGAGTACTGAAGCTTTCTTT.

The chain carries TRBV21-1 and TRBJ1-2; the table's D call, TRBD1, was not checked against the DNA. TRBV21-1 is a known pseudogene. The CDR3 length is 13 residues. CDR3: CASKQGQGYGYTF. CDR3 DNA: TGTGCCAGTAAACAGGGGCAAGGTTATGGCTACACCTTC.

The V call is TRBV25-1, the J call TRBJ2-5, with a tentative D call TRBD1 (6 bases). Germline-derived CDR1 and CDR2 are MGHDK and SYGVNS. The CDR3 consists of 14 residues. V lost 3 bases and J 5 bases, leaving 13 bases between the germline ends. The CDR3 sequence: CASSDYGGQETQYF. In DNA form, the CDR3 reads TGTGCCAGCAGTGATTATGGGGGCCAGGAGACCCAGTACTTC.

This clonotype was detected many times. The V and J genes are TRBV20-1 and TRBJ1-2; D remains ambiguous. V was trimmed by 0 bases and J by 2 bases, leaving 10 bases between them. The CDR3 length is 14 residues. Germline V gene sequence: CDR1 DFQATT, CDR2 SNEGSKA (reference sequence). CDR3 nucleotide sequence: TGCAGTGCTAGAGATCGGCGGTGGAACTATGGCTACACCTTC. Amino acids: CSARDRRWNYGYTF.

The sample holds a few counts of this clonotype. Its ends do not fully match the called genes, so a read error is possible. The chain recombines TRBV14 with TRBJ2-7, with D hard to call. The germline CDR1 and CDR2 sequences are SGHDN and FVKESK. This CDR3 contains 18 residues. CDR3 DNA: TGCGCCAGCAGCCAACGAACGGTGGCCCGTTTGAACTCCTACGAGCAGTACTTC. Translating gives CASSQRTVARLNSYEQYF.

This clonotype appeared a single time. This chain links TRBV12-3 or TRBV12-4 with TRBJ2-4; 13 bases match TRBD2. V trimming: 4 bases; J trimming: 3 bases; junction bases outside the gene matches: 12. CDR3 length: 19 residues. The CDR3 DNA reads TGTGCCAGCAGTTCCCTTACTAGCGGGAGGGCCTTTGGCAAAAACATTCAGTACTTC. Amino acid sequence: CASSSLTSGRAFGKNIQYF.